These 2 T cell receptor beta chains share one sample of origin, sequenced in a study of OX40 agonist ivuxolimab in advanced cancers. Profiled with immunoSEQ multiplex PCR; TCRdb holds only in-frame clones, not every one. The table includes 65,000 to 70,000 clones, around 80% detected once. The material was CD4+ or CD8+ T cells sorted from blood, obtained in a trial of the OX40 agonist ivuxolimab. The origin of the receptors is an adult with an advanced solid tumor such as melanoma, head and neck, liver or kidney cancer.

The CDR3: CASSFRGTAAYEQYF. CDR3 bases: TGTGCCAGCAGCTTTAGGGGGACCGCAGCCTACGAGCAGTACTTC. The rearrangement links TRBV9 to TRBJ2-7; tentatively, D is TRBD1 (6 bases). Germline V gene lookup returns CDR1 SGDLS and CDR2 YYNGEE. V lost 4 bases and J 2 bases, leaving 16 bases between the germline ends. The CDR3 runs 15 residues.

The gene calls are TRBV28 and TRBJ2-7; TRBD1 aligns across 7 bases. The CDR3 has 15 amino acids. The germline gives CDR1 MDHEN, CDR2 SYDVKM. J gave up 5 bases and V 1 base, and 8 bases lay outside the gene matches. CDR3 residues: CASSLSGGGSNEQYF. Written as DNA, the CDR3 is TGTGCCAGCAGTTTATCAGGGGGTGGATCCAACGAGCAGTACTTC. Together with reference TRBV28 and TRBJ2-7, the CDR3 gives the full variable domain: DVKVTQSSRYLVKRTGEKVFLECVQDMDHENMFWYRQDPGLGLRLIYFSYDVKMKEKGDIPEGYSVSREKKERFSLILESASTNQTSMYLCASSLSGGGSNEQYFGPGTRLTVT.